This T cell receptor beta chain is from a study of CD8+CD57+ T cells in acquired aplastic anemia. Trimming removed 0 bases from V and 3 bases from J, with 5 bases in between. CDR3 length equals 13 residues. Germline CDR1 SNHLY, CDR2 FYNNEI. Before being chosen for sequencing, patients had shown CD8+CD57+ cell expansion by flow cytometry. This clonotype was observed many times. Genomic DNA constituted the template upon which TCR beta VDJ and CDR3 profiling was performed. TCRdb recomputed calls from the reads with MiXCR, one row per CDR3 protein. The sample lists around 430,000 distinct CDR3 sequences, less than 35% occurring once.

The sequenced sample consisted of sorted CD4+, CD8+, or CD8+CD57+ T cells (not recorded which) from PBMCs. The chain links TRBV2 to TRBJ1-1; D is unresolved. The TCR comes from a human donor with aplastic anemia. CDR3 bases: TGTGCCAGCAGTGAAGCGGGTTACACTGAAGCTTTCTTT. It is translated as CASSEAGYTEAFF.